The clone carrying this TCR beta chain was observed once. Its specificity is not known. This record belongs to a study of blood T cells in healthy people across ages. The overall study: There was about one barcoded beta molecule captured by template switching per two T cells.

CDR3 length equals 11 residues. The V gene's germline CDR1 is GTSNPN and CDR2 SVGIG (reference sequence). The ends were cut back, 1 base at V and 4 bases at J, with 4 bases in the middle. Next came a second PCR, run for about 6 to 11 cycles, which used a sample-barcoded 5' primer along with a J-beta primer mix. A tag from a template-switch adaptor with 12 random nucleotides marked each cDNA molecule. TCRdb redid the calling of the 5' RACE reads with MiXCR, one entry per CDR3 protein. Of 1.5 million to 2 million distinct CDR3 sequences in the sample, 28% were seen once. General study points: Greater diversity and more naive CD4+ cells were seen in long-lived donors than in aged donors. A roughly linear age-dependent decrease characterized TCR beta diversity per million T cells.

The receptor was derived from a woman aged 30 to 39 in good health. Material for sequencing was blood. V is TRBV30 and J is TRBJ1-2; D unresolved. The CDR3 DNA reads TGTGCCTGGAGTGACCGCTATGGCTACACCTTC. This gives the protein CAWSDRYGYTF.